These 7 T cell receptor beta chains came from one sample sequenced in a study of identical twins. TCRdb redid the calling of the 5' RACE reads with MiXCR, one entry per CDR3 protein. The table includes under 350,000 distinct CDR3 sequences, nearly 9.5% detected once. This sample also belongs to another study, concerning yellow fever vaccine responses in identical twins.

The sample was CD8+ T cells sorted from blood. The receptors were gathered from a woman aged 18-29 years in good health.

The rearrangement uses TRBV9 and TRBJ2-6, with TRBD2 matching over 7 bases. V lost 2 bases, J lost 0 bases, and 8 bases stayed unmatched. This CDR3 has 18 residues. Per germline, CDR1 SGDLS and CDR2 YYNGEE. This CDR3 is CASSVGRGQDSGANVLTF. The DNA of the CDR3 is TGTGCCAGCAGCGTGGGGAGGGGCCAGGACTCTGGGGCCAACGTCCTGACTTTC.

This clonotype was observed a handful of times. The rearrangement joins TRBV30 to TRBJ2-7; D is perhaps TRBD2 (6 bases). Trimming stripped 2 bases from V and 3 bases from J, with 11 bases between. The CDR3 spans 13 residues. CDR1 GTSNPN and CDR2 SVGIG come from the germline V gene (reference sequence). CDR3 DNA: TGTGCCTGGAGTTGGGGGGAAGGCTACGAGCAGTACTTC. The encoded protein is CAWSWGEGYEQYF.

This chain links TRBV10-1 with TRBJ2-5, with 7 bases lining up with TRBD2. Trimming at V came to 2 bases and at J to 2 bases, leaving 5 bases not matched to a gene. This CDR3 spans 15 amino acids. Germline-derived CDR1 and CDR2 are WNHNN and SYGVQD (reference sequence). CDR3 coding DNA: TGCGCCAGCAGTGAGGGGGTTAGCGGGCAAGAGACCCAGTACTTC. It yields the protein CASSEGVSGQETQYF.

This clonotype was observed a few times. This chain connects TRBV11-2 to TRBJ2-5; the match to TRBD2 covers 8 bases. The V and J ends lost 2 bases and 2 bases, in that order; junction bases with no gene match: 16. The V gene's germline CDR1 is SGHAT and CDR2 FQNNGV. The length of the CDR3 is 19 residues. CDR3 sequence: CASSLFGSGTKIDQETQYF. Written as DNA, the CDR3 is TGTGCCAGCAGCTTATTTGGTAGCGGGACTAAAATTGATCAAGAGACCCAGTACTTC.

This clonotype showed up just a few times. This chain links TRBV7-8 with TRBJ2-2; 7 bases are shared with TRBD2. The V gene end was trimmed by 5 bases and the J gene end by 3 bases; junction bases not matched to a gene: 9. Germline V gives CDR1 SGHVS, CDR2 FQNEAQ. The CDR3 sequence is 16 residues long. The CDR3 DNA is TGTGCCAGCAGCGTATGGGGACTACCCGACACCGGGGAGCTGTTTTTT. This encodes CASSVWGLPDTGELFF.

This clonotype has ten or more counts. The rearrangement joins TRBV7-2 to TRBJ2-7, with 9 bases aligning to TRBD1. Germline CDR1 is SGHTA and CDR2 is FQGNSA. CDR3 length: 16 amino acids. J gave up 1 base and V 4 bases, and 8 bases lay outside the gene matches. CDR3: CASSSPRDRASYEQYF. Here the CDR3 DNA reads TGTGCCAGCAGCTCACCCCGGGACAGGGCATCCTACGAGCAGTACTTC.

The V and J genes are TRBV20-1 and TRBJ2-3, with TRBD1 matching 7 bases. V dropped 3 bases and J dropped 0; count of bases not matched to a gene: 9. The CDR3 spans 16 residues. Germline loops: CDR1 DFQATT, CDR2 SNEGSKA (reference sequence). The DNA of the CDR3 is TGCAGTGCTAGTCAGAAACAGGGGTCTAGCACAGATACGCAGTATTTT. Protein: CSASQKQGSSTDTQYF.